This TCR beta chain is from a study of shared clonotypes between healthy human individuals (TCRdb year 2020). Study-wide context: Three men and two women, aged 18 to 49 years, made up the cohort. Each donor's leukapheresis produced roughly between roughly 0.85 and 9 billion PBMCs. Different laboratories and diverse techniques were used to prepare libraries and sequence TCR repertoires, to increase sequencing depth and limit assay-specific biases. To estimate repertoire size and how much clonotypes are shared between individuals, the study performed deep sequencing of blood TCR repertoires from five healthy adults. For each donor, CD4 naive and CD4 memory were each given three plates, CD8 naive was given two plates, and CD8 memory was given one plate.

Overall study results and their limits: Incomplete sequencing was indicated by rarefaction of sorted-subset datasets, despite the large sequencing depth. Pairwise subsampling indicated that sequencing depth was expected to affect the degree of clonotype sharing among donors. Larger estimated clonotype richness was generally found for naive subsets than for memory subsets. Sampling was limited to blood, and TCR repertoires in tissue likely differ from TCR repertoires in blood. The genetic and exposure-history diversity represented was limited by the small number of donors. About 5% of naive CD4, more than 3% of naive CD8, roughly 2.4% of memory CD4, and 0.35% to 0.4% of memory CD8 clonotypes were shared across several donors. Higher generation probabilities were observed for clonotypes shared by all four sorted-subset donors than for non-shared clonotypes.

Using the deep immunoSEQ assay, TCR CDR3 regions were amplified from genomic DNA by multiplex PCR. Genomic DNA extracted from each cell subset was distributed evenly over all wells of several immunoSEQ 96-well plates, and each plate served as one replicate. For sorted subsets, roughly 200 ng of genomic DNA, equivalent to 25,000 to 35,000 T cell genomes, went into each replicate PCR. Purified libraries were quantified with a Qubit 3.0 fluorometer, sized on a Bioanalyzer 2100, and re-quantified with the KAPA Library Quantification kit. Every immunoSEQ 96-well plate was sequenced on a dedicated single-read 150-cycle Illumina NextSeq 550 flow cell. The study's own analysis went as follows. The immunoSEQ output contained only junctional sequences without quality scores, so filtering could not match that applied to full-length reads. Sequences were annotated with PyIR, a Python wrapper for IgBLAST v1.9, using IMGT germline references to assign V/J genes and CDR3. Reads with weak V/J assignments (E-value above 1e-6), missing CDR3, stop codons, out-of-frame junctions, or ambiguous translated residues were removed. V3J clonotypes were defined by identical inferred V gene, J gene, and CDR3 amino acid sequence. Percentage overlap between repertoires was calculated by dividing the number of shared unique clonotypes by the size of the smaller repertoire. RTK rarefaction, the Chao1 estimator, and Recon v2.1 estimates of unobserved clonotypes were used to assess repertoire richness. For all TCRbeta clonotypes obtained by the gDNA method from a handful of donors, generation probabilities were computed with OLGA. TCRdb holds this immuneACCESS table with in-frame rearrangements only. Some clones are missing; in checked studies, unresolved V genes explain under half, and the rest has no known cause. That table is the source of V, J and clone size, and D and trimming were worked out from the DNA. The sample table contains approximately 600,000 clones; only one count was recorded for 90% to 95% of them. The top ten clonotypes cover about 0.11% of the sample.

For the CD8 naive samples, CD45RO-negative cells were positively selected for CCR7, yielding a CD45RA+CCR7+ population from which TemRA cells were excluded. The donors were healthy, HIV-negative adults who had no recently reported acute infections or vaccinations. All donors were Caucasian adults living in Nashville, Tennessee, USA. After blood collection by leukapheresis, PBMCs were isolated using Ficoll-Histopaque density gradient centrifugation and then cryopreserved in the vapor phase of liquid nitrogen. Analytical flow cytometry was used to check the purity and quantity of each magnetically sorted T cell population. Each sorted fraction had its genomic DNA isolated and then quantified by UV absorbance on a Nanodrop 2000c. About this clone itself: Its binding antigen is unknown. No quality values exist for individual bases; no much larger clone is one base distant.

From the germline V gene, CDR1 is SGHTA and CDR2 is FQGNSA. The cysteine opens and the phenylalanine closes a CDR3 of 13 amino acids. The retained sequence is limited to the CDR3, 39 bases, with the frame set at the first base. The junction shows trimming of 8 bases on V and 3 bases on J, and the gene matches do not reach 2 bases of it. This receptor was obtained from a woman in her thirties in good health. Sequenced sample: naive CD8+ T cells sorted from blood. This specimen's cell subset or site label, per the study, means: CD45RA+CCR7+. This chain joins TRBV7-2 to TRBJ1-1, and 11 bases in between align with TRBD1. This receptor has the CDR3 CASEGQGDTEAFF. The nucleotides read TGTGCCAGCGAGGGACAGGGGGACACTGAAGCTTTCTTT.